This TCR beta chain is drawn from a study of T cell responses to AZD1222 COVID-19 vaccine. Notes on the study in general: Per reports, nearly half of all spike-specific TCRs target regions that are unmutated in variants. Mostly white British, mostly female donors; authors suggested clonal diversity may be underestimated. Among those given AZD1222, only six were seropositive at baseline. Once two AZD1222 doses were given, Spike-specific TCR breadth and depth went up.

As concerns this clone: Its antigen remains unknown.

Clones were read by immunoSEQ multiplex PCR, and TCRdb kept only the in-frame ones, dropping some. The sample carries roughly 110,000 clones, about 89% recorded once. Germline lookup yields CDR1 MNHEY and CDR2 SVGAGI. Trimming pared 2 bases from V and 7 bases from J, leaving 20 bases between. The CDR3 consists of 16 residues. The clonotype comes from an adult in good health. This specimen consisted of peripheral blood, obtained on day 0 of AZD1222 vaccination. The chain carries TRBV6-5 and TRBJ1-2, with D possibly TRBD1 on 6 matching bases. The CDR3 protein is CASSYTPVTGSGGYTF. CDR3 nucleotides: TGTGCCAGCAGTTACACACCTGTAACAGGGAGTGGTGGCTACACCTTC.